The rows below give T cell receptor beta chains drawn from one sample of a study of blood T cell repertoires in COVID-19. Only in-frame clones appear in the TCRdb table, and some are missing; sequencing was by immunoSEQ multiplex PCR. This table holds over 200,000 clones, nearly 90% found once. Sequencing was performed on peripheral blood. The receptors stem from a human donor in a cohort sampled during active COVID-19. CDR3s include the opening cysteine and the closing phenylalanine or tryptophan. D genes are given only for firm matches. Size tells how often a clone was seen (once, few, many) or the class of an expanded clone, and some rows leave it out.

TRBJ1-2	NA	TRBV27	NA	TGTGCCAGCAGTTTATCGATTCGCGGGACGGCTAACTATGGCTACACCTTC	CASSLSIRGTANYGYTF
TRBJ2-7	NA	TRBV28	NA	TGTGCCAGCAGTCCTCCCCCGGGGAACTCCTACGAGCAGTACTTC	CASSPPPGNSYEQYF
TRBJ2-5	NA	TRBV18	TRBD1	TGTGCCAGCTCACTACGGACAGGACAAACAGGCCAAGAGACCCAGTACTTC	CASSLRTGQTGQETQYF
TRBJ1-1	once	TRBV30	NA	TGTGCCTGGAGTGTTCAGCGGGAGAACACTGAAGCTTTCTTT	CAWSVQRENTEAFF
TRBJ2-7	once	TRBV6-1	TRBD1	TGTGCCAGCAGTGAACTGCGGCGGACGTACAGGGGGACCTACGAGCAGTACTTC	CASSELRRTYRGTYEQYF
TRBJ1-5	NA	TRBV2	TRBD1	TGTGCCAGCAGGTCCAGGGGGGACCAGCCCCAGCATTTT	CASRSRGDQPQHF
TRBJ2-7	NA	TRBV3-1/TRBV3-2	TRBD2	TGTGCCAGCAGCCAACCCCCGTGGACTAGCGGTTACGAGCAGTACTTC	CASSQPPWTSGYEQYF
TRBJ2-7	NA	TRBV7-3	TRBD1	TGTGCCAGCAGCTTAATTCAGGACAGGGGGGAGTACGAGCAGTACTTC	CASSLIQDRGEYEQYF
TRBJ2-3	once	TRBV6-5	NA	TGTGCCAGCAGTTACGGCGGTAAAGGGGCAGATACGCAGTATTTT	CASSYGGKGADTQYF
TRBJ1-5	NA	TRBV19	NA	TGTGCCAGTGGCCAGGAGGGGCGTAGCAATCAGCCCCAGCATTTT	CASGQEGRSNQPQHF
TRBJ2-4	NA	TRBV6-4	TRBD2	TGTGCCAGCAGTGAGAGCGGGGGGGGCCGTGACATTCAGTACTTC	CASSESGGGRDIQYF
TRBJ1-1	NA	TRBV18	NA	TGTGCCAGCTCACCCACGCATCAGGCTGAAGCTTTCTTT	CASSPTHQAEAFF
TRBJ1-1	few	TRBV29-1	TRBD1	TGCAGCGTTGTCGGGGACAGGAGACATGAAGCTTTCTTT	CSVVGDRRHEAFF
TRBJ2-1	once	TRBV7-3	NA	TGTGCCAGCAGCTTACCAGGAGGGGATGGGCTCCGGAGGAATGAGCAGTTCTTC	CASSLPGGDGLRRNEQFF
TRBJ1-5	NA	TRBV6-6	NA	TGTGCCAGCAGTTACTCAGGTCGACAAGGGGATCAGCCCCAGCATTTT	CASSYSGRQGDQPQHF
TRBJ2-5	NA	TRBV5-1	NA	TGCGCCAGCAGCCTACGCCAAGAGACCCAGTACTTC	CASSLRQETQYF
TRBJ1-1	NA	TRBV28	TRBD1	TGTGCCAGCAGTTCCGGGACAGCGAACACTGAAGCTTTCTTT	CASSSGTANTEAFF